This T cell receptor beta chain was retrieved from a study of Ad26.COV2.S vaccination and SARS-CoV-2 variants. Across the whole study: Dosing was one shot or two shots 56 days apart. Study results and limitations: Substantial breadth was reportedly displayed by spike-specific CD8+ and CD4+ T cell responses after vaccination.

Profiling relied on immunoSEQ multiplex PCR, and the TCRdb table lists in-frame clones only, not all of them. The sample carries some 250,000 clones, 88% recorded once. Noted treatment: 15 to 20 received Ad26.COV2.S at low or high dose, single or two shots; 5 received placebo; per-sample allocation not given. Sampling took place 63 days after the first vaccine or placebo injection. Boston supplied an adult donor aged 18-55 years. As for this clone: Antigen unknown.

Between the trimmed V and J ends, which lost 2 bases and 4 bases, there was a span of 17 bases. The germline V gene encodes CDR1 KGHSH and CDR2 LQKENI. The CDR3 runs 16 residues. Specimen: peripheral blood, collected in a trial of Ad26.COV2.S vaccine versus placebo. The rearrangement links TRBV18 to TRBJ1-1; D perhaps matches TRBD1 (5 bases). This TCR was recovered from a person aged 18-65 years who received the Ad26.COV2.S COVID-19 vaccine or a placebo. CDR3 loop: CASSPAGTGMGTEAFF. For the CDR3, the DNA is TGTGCCAGCTCACCAGCCGGGACCGGGATGGGCACTGAAGCTTTCTTT. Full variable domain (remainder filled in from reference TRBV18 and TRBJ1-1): NAGVMQNPRHLVRRRGQEARLRCSPMKGHSHVYWYRQLPEEGLKFMVYLQKENIIDESGMPKERFSAEFPKEGPSILRIQQVVRGDSAAYFCASSPAGTGMGTEAFFGQGTRLTVV.